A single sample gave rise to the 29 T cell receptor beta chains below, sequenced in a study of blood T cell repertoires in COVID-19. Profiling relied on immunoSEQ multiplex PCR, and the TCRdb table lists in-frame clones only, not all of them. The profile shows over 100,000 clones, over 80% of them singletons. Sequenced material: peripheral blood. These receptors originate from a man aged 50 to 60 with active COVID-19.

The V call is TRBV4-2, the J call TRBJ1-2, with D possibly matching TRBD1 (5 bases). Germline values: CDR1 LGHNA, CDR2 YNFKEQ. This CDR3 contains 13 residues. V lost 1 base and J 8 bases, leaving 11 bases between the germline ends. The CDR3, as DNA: TGTGCCAGCAGCCAAGGGGAGGGGAGCGGCTACACCTTC. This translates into CASSQGEGSGYTF.

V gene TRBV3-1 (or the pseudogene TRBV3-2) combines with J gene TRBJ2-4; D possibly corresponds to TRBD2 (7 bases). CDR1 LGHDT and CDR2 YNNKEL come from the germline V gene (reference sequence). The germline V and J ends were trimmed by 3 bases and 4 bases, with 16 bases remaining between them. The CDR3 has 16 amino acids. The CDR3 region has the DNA TGTGCCAGCAGCCAGACGCACGGGGGGCAGAAAAACATTCAGTACTTC. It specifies CASSQTHGGQKNIQYF.

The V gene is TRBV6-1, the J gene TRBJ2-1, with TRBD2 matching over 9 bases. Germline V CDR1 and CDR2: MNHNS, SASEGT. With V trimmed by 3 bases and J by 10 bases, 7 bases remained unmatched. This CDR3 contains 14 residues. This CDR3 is CASSEVLAGREQFF. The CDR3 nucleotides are TGTGCCAGCAGTGAGGTCCTAGCGGGGAGGGAGCAGTTCTTC.

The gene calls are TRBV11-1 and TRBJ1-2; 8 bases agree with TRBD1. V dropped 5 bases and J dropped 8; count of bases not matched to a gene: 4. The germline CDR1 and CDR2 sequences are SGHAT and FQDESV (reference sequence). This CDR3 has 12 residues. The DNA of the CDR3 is TGTGCCAGCAGCCGTAGACAGGGGGGCTACACCTTC. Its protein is CASSRRQGGYTF.

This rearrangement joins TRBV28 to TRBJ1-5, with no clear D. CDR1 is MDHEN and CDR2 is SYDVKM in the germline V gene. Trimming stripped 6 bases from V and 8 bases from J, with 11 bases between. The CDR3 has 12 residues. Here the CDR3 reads CASSAGREPQHF. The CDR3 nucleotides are TGTGCCAGCAGCGCGGGTCGAGAGCCCCAGCATTTT. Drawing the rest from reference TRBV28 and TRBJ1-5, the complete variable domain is DVKVTQSSRYLVKRTGEKVFLECVQDMDHENMFWYRQDPGLGLRLIYFSYDVKMKEKGDIPEGYSVSREKKERFSLILESASTNQTSMYLCASSAGREPQHFGDGTRLSIL.

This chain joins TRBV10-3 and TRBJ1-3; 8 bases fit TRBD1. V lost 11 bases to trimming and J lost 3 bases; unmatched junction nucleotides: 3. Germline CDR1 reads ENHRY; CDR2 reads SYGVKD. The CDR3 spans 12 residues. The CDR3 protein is CAVTGGGNTIYF. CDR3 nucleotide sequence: TGTGCCGTAACAGGGGGTGGAAACACCATATATTTT.

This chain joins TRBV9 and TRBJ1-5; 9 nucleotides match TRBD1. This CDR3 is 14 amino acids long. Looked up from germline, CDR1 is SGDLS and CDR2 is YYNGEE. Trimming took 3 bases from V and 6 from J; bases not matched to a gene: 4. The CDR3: CASSATGGSQPQHF. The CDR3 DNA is TGTGCCAGCAGCGCAACAGGGGGCAGTCAGCCCCAGCATTTT. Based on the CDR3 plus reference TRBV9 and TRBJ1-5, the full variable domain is DSGVTQTPKHLITATGQRVTLRCSPRSGDLSVYWYQQSLDQGLQFLIQYYNGEERAKGNILERFSAQQFPDLHSELNLSSLELGDSALYFCASSATGGSQPQHFGDGTRLSIL.

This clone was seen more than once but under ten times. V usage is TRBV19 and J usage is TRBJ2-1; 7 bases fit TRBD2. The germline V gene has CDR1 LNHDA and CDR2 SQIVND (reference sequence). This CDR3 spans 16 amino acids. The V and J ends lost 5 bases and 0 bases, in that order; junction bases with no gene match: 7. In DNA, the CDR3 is TGTGCCAGTAGTCCCGCGGGGGTCCTCTCCTACAATGAGCAGTTCTTC. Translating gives CASSPAGVLSYNEQFF.

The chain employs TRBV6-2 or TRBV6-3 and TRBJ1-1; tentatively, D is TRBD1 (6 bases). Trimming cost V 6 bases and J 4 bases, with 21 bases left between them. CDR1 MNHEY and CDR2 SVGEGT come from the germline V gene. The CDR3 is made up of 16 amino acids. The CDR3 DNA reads TGTGCCAGCAGCCCCTTGAGACAGGTTGGAGGCACTGAAGCTTTCTTT. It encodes CASSPLRQVGGTEAFF.

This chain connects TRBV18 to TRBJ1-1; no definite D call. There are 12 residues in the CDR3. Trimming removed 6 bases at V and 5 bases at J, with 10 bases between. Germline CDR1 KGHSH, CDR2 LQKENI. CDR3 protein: CASSPRWTEAFF. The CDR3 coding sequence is TGTGCCAGCTCTCCTAGGTGGACTGAAGCTTTCTTT.

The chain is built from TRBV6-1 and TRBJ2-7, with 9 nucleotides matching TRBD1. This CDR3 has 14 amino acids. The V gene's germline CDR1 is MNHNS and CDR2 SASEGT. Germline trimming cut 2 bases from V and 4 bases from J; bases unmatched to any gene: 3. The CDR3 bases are TGTGCCAGCAGTGAACTACAGGGGGCGTACGAGCAGTACTTC. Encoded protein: CASSELQGAYEQYF.

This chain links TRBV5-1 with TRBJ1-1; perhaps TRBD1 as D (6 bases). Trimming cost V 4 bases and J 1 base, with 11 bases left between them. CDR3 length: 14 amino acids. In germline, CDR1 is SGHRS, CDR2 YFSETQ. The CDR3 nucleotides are TGCGCCAGCAGCGGACAGACAGGGAACACTGAAGCTTTCTTT. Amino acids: CASSGQTGNTEAFF.

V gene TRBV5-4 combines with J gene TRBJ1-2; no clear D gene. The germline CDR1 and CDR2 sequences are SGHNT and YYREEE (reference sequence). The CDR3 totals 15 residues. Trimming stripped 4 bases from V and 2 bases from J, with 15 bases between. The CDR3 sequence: CASSLLAQVNYGYTF. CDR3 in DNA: TGTGCCAGCAGCCTACTGGCGCAGGTAAACTATGGCTACACCTTC.

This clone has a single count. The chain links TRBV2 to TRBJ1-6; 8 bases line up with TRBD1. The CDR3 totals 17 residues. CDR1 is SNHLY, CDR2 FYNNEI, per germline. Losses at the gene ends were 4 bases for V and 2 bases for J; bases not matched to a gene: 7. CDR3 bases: TGTGCCAGCAGTGCTTCCGGGACAGGTGCCTATAATTCACCCCTCCACTTT. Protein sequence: CASSASGTGAYNSPLHF.

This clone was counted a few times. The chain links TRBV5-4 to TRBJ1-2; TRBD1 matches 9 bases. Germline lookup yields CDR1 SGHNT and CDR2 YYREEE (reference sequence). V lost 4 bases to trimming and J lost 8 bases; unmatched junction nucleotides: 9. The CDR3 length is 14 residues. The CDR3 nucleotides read TGTGCCAGCAGCGTCAGACAGGGGGGGATAGGCTACACCTTC. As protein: CASSVRQGGIGYTF.

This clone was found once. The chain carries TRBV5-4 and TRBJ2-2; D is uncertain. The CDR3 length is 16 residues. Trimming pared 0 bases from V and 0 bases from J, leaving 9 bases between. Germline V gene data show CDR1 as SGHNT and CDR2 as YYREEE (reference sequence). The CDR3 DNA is TGTGCCAGCAGCTTGGAGCAGGCGTCGAACACCGGGGAGCTGTTTTTT. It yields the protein CASSLEQASNTGELFF.

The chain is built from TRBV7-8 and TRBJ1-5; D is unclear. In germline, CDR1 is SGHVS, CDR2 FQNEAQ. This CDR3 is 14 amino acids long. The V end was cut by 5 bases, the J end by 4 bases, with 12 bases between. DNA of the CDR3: TGTGCCAGCAGCCCAGCGAGCTCTAATCAGCCCCAGCATTTT. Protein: CASSPASSNQPQHF.

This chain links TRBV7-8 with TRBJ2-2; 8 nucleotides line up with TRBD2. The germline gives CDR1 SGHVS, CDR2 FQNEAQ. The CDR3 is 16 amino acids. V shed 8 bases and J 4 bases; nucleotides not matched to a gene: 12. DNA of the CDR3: TGTGCCAGCGGTCCCGGAGGTAGCGGGGCCACCGGGGAGCTGTTTTTT. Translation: CASGPGGSGATGELFF. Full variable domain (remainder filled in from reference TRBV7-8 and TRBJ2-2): GAGVSQSPRYKVAKRGQDVALRCDPISGHVSLFWYQQALGQGPEFLTYFQNEAQLDKSGLPSDRFFAERPEGSVSTLKIQRTQQEDSAVYLCASGPGGSGATGELFFGEGSRLTVL.

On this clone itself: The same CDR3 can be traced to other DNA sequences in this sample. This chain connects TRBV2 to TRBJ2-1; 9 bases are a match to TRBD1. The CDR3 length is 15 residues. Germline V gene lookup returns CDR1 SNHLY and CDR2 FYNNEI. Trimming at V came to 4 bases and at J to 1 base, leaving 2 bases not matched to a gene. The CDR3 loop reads CASSGGTGSYNEQFF. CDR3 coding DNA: TGTGCCAGCAGTGGAGGGACAGGGTCCTACAATGAGCAGTTCTTC.

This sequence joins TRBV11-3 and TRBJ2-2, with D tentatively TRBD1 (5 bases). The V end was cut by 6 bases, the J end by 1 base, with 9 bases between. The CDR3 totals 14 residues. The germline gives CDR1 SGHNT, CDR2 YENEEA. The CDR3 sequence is CASSGRENTGELFF. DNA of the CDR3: TGTGCCAGCAGTGGCAGGGAGAACACCGGGGAGCTGTTTTTT. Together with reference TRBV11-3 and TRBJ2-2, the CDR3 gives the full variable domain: EAGVVQSPRYKIIEKKQPVAFWCNPISGHNTLYWYLQNLGQGPELLIRYENEEAVDDSQLPKDRFSAERLKGVDSTLKIQPAELGDSAVYLCASSGRENTGELFFGEGSRLTVL.

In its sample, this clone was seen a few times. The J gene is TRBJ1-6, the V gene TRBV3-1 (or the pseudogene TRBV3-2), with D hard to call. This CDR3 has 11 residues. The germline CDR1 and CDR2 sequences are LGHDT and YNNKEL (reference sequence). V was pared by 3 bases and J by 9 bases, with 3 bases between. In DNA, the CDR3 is TGTGCCAGCAGCCAGGCTTCACCCCTCCACTTT. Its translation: CASSQASPLHF.

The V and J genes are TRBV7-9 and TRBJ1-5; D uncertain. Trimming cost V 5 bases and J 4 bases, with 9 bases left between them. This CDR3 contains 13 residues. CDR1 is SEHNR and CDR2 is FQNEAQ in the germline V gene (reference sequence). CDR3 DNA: TGTGCCAGCAGCGATACAGAGAATCAGCCCCAGCATTTT. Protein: CASSDTENQPQHF.

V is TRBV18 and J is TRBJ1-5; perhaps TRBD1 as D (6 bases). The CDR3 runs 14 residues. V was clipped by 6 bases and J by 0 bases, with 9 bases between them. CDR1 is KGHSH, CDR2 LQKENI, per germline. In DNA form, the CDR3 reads TGTGCCAGCTCCGCGACAGGTAGCAATCAGCCCCAGCATTTT. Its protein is CASSATGSNQPQHF.

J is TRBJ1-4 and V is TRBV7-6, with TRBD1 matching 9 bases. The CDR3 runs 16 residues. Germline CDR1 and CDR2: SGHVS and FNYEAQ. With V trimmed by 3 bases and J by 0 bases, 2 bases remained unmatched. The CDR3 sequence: CASSLDRGSTNEKLFF. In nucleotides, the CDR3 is TGTGCCAGCAGCTTGGACAGGGGTTCAACTAATGAAAAACTGTTTTTT.

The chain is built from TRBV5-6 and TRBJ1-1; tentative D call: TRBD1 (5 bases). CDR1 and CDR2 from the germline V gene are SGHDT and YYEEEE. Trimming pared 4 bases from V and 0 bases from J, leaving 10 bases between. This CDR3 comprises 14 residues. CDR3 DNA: TGTGCCAGCAGCCCCTCAGGGATGAACACTGAAGCTTTCTTT. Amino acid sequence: CASSPSGMNTEAFF.

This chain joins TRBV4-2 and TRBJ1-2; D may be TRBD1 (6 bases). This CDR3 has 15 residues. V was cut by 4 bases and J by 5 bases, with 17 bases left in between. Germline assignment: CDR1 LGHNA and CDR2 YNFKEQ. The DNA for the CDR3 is TGTGCCAGCAGCCGATACAGGGCAGGTGGGTATGGCTACACCTTC. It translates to CASSRYRAGGYGYTF.

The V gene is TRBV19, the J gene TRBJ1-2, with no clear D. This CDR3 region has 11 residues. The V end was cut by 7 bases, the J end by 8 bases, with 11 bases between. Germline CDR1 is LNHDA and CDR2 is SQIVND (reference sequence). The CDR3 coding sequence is TGTGCCAGTAACCCGGGGAGCGGCTACACCTTC. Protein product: CASNPGSGYTF.

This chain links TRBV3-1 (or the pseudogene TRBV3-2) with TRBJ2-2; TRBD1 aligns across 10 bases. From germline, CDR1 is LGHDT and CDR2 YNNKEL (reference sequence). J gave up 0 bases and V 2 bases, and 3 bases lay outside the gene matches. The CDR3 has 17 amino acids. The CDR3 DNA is TGTGCCAGCAGCCAACTCGGGACAGGGGCGAACACCGGGGAGCTGTTTTTT. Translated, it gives CASSQLGTGANTGELFF.

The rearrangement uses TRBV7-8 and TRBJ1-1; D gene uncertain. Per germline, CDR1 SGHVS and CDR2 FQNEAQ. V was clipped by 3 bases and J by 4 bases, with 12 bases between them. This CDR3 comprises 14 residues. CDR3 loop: CASSFAVSGTEAFF. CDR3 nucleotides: TGTGCCAGCAGCTTCGCCGTCTCGGGCACTGAAGCTTTCTTT. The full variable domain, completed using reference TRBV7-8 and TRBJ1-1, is GAGVSQSPRYKVAKRGQDVALRCDPISGHVSLFWYQQALGQGPEFLTYFQNEAQLDKSGLPSDRFFAERPEGSVSTLKIQRTQQEDSAVYLCASSFAVSGTEAFFGQGTRLTVV.